A selection of T cell receptor beta chains follows, all from one sample in a study of blood T cell repertoires in COVID-19. Some clones are missing from TCRdb's copy, which holds only in-frame ones; the method was immunoSEQ multiplex PCR. This table holds 160,000 or so clones, roughly four fifths found once. The sequencing input was peripheral blood. These receptors were taken from a human donor in a cohort sampled during active COVID-19. Each CDR3 is given with its conserved first and last residue. The D gene is left open where the match is weak. The size entry is marked missing in some rows and otherwise reads once, few, many or a size class.

size: -; length: 14; J: TRBJ2-7; V: TRBV9; D: -; DNA: TGTGCCAGCAGCGTAGGAGACAGTCGGTACGAGCAGTACTTC; CDR3: CASSVGDSRYEQYF
size: -; length: 16; J: TRBJ1-3; V: TRBV28; D: -; DNA: TGTGCCAGCAGTGCACCCAAGGGACTCTCTGGAAACACCATATATTTT; CDR3: CASSAPKGLSGNTIYF
size: -; length: 13; J: TRBJ2-7; V: TRBV18; D: TRBD1; DNA: TGTGCCAGCTCAGGGGGACAGTTCTACGAGCAGTACTTC; CDR3: CASSGGQFYEQYF
size: once; length: 15; J: TRBJ2-7; V: TRBV6-5; D: TRBD1; DNA: TGTGCCAGCAGTTTACGGACAGGTTCGGCCTACGAGCAGTACTTC; CDR3: CASSLRTGSAYEQYF
size: -; length: 14; J: TRBJ2-1; V: TRBV6-5; D: -; DNA: TGTGCCAGCAGTTACGGGTGGGGCCGGGATGAGCAGTTCTTC; CDR3: CASSYGWGRDEQFF
size: -; length: 15; J: TRBJ1-4; V: TRBV14; D: -; DNA: TGTGCCAGCAGCCAAGAGAGGGTCTCTTATGAAAAACTGTTTTTT; CDR3: CASSQERVSYEKLFF
size: -; length: 16; J: TRBJ2-2; V: TRBV7-3; D: -; DNA: TGTGCCAGCAGCCCGGCATACAGCCGAAGATCCGGGGAGCTGTTTTTT; CDR3: CASSPAYSRRSGELFF
size: -; length: 14; J: TRBJ2-3; V: TRBV28; D: -; DNA: TGTGCCAGCCTCCCGTCGGACATCCCAGATACGCAGTATTTT; CDR3: CASLPSDIPDTQYF
size: once; length: 14; J: TRBJ1-2; V: TRBV21-1; D: -; DNA: TGTGCCAGCAGCAATCCCCCCCCGTTTTATGGCTACACCTTC; CDR3: CASSNPPPFYGYTF
size: -; length: 13; J: TRBJ1-2; V: TRBV27; D: -; DNA: TGTGCCAGCAGGTCCCCGTCTAATTATGGCTACACCTTC; CDR3: CASRSPSNYGYTF
size: -; length: 14; J: TRBJ2-7; V: TRBV7-3; D: -; DNA: TGTGCCAGCAGCTTAACTAGCGTCTCCTACGAGCAGTACTTC; CDR3: CASSLTSVSYEQYF
size: -; length: 13; J: TRBJ1-2; V: TRBV27; D: -; DNA: TGTGCCAGCAGTCCCAGGGGCGGCTATGGCTACACCTTC; CDR3: CASSPRGGYGYTF
size: once; length: 14; J: TRBJ2-3; V: TRBV10-1; D: TRBD2; DNA: TGCGCCAGCTCGAGCGGGGCCCTCACAGATACGCAGTATTTT; CDR3: CASSSGALTDTQYF
size: -; length: 14; J: TRBJ2-7; V: TRBV29-1; D: -; DNA: TGCAGCGTTCTACTACAGGGGAGGCCCTACGAGCAGTACTTC; CDR3: CSVLLQGRPYEQYF
size: once; length: 16; J: TRBJ2-2; V: TRBV7-3; D: -; DNA: TGTGCCAGCAGCTTAAACCCCCTAGCGACCACCGGGGAGCTGTTTTTT; CDR3: CASSLNPLATTGELFF
size: -; length: 15; J: TRBJ1-1; V: TRBV18; D: TRBD1; DNA: TGTGCCAGCTCACAAACCGGGACAGGGAGGACTGAAGCTTTCTTT; CDR3: CASSQTGTGRTEAFF
size: -; length: 13; J: TRBJ2-7; V: TRBV10-1; D: TRBD1; DNA: TGCGCCAGCAGCCCCGGGACAGCCTACGAGCAGTACTTC; CDR3: CASSPGTAYEQYF
size: once; length: 15; J: TRBJ2-5; V: TRBV9; D: -; DNA: TGTGCCAGCAGCGTAGCCCCGGGGTACCAAGAGACCCAGTACTTC; CDR3: CASSVAPGYQETQYF
size: -; length: 16; J: TRBJ2-7; V: TRBV10-3; D: TRBD1; DNA: TGTGCCATCAGCGGACCGGGTGGGGACAGGGAAAGCGAGCAGTACTTC; CDR3: CAISGPGGDRESEQYF
size: -; length: 14; J: TRBJ2-7; V: TRBV27; D: TRBD2; DNA: TGTGCCAGCGGGCAAGCGGGAGGCGTAAGCGAGCAGTACTTC; CDR3: CASGQAGGVSEQYF
size: -; length: 11; J: TRBJ2-1; V: TRBV5-4; D: -; DNA: TGTGCCAGCAGCTCCGGGGATGAGCAGTTCTTC; CDR3: CASSSGDEQFF
size: -; length: 16; J: TRBJ1-5; V: TRBV27; D: TRBD1; DNA: TGTGCCAGCAGTTATCGGACAGGGTTAAAGGATCAGCCCCAGCATTTT; CDR3: CASSYRTGLKDQPQHF
size: -; length: 13; J: TRBJ1-2; V: TRBV10-1; D: TRBD1; DNA: TGCGCCAGCAGTGACCGGACAGGGATGGGCTACACCTTC; CDR3: CASSDRTGMGYTF
size: -; length: 12; J: TRBJ2-7; V: TRBV5-1; D: -; DNA: TGCGCCAGCAGCCCGGACAACTACGAGCAGTACTTC; CDR3: CASSPDNYEQYF
size: -; length: 15; J: TRBJ2-1; V: TRBV4-3; D: -; DNA: TGCGCCAGCAGCCAAGCTACGGCGGGCCGAAATGAGCAGTTCTTC; CDR3: CASSQATAGRNEQFF
size: -; length: 15; J: TRBJ1-2; V: TRBV9; D: TRBD1; DNA: TGTGCCAGCAGCGCTACAGGGGACTTAAACTATGGCTACACCTTC; CDR3: CASSATGDLNYGYTF
size: -; length: 16; J: TRBJ2-3; V: TRBV5-1; D: -; DNA: TGCGCCAGCAGCTCCTACGGACAGACCCCCGCAGATACGCAGTATTTT; CDR3: CASSSYGQTPADTQYF
size: -; length: 14; J: TRBJ1-1; V: TRBV7-3; D: TRBD1; DNA: TGTGCCAGCAGCCCGGATAGGGACAGGGCTGAAGCTTTCTTT; CDR3: CASSPDRDRAEAFF
size: once; length: 16; J: TRBJ1-6; V: TRBV6-1; D: -; DNA: TGTGCCAGCAGTGAAGCTGCGGGGGCAGCTTCTGGAACCCTCCACTTT; CDR3: CASSEAAGAASGTLHF